This TCR beta chain appears in the sequencing data of a study of T cell repertoires in cytomegalovirus infection. This clonotype appeared a few times. The antigen is undetermined. TCRdb ran MiXCR on the reads and lists one entry per CDR3 protein. The sample has around 77,000 distinct CDR3 sequences; roughly 22% are singletons. Study-level findings and limits: HLA-C-restricted CMV clonotypes gave the most frequent clonotype in two of eight donors. CMV carriers with the relevant HLA were identified by cumulative public TCR beta family frequency.

The CDR3 length is 15 residues. CDR1 is SGHTA, CDR2 FQGNSA, per germline. V gave up 4 bases and J gave up 7 bases; unmatched junction bases: 6. This sequence was found in a human donor in good health (CMV status not recorded). Some clones in this sample may be carry-over from other donors' samples. Here the sequenced sample was CD8+ T cells from cultured PBMCs, taken from culture after CMV antigen stimulation. The gene calls are TRBV7-2 and TRBJ2-1, with TRBD2 identical over 11 bases. Here the CDR3 reads CASSSLAGGPNEQFF. CDR3 nucleotides: TGTGCCAGCAGCTCATTAGCGGGGGGGCCGAATGAGCAGTTCTTC.